This TCR beta chain was documented in a study of OX40 agonist ivuxolimab in advanced cancers. Produced via immunoSEQ multiplex PCR; TCRdb's table is partial and in-frame only. Among under 80,000 clones listed, approximately 91% were seen once. This clone appeared once. Germline CDR1 is MDHEN and CDR2 is SYDVKM. The CDR3 is made up of 16 amino acids. V shed 5 bases and J shed 3 bases, with 19 bases lying between them. This receptor was taken from an adult with an advanced solid tumor such as melanoma, head and neck, liver or kidney cancer. V usage is TRBV28 and J usage is TRBJ2-5; D might be TRBD2 (5 bases). This sample comprised CD4+ or CD8+ T cells sorted from blood, obtained in a trial of the OX40 agonist ivuxolimab. The chain's CDR3 is CASSPRPGTAKETQYF. In DNA, the CDR3 is TGTGCCAGCAGTCCGCGCCCGGGAACAGCTAAAGAGACCCAGTACTTC. The variable domain in full, completed from reference TRBV28 and TRBJ2-5, reads DVKVTQSSRYLVKRTGEKVFLECVQDMDHENMFWYRQDPGLGLRLIYFSYDVKMKEKGDIPEGYSVSREKKERFSLILESASTNQTSMYLCASSPRPGTAKETQYFGPGTRLLVL.